The source of this T cell receptor beta chain is a study of human T cells and chemical hapten exposure. TCRdb re-called the RACE reads with MiXCR, one entry per CDR3 protein. The sample yields fewer than 90,000 distinct CDR3 sequences, 6.6% seen once. V was trimmed by 4 bases and J by 2 bases, leaving 18 bases between them. The germline V gene encodes CDR1 ENHRY and CDR2 SYGVKD. The CDR3 consists of 16 residues. The time point denotes: patch test 2, 6 weeks after DPC sensitization. The treatment here: therapeutic diphenylcyclopropenone sensitization with weekly scalp DPC. The sample holds many counts of this clonotype.

The clonotype originates from a woman in her twenties or thirties with alopecia areata. Some clones in this sample may be carry-over from other donors' samples. This rearrangement joins TRBV10-3 to TRBJ2-7; TRBD2 is a possible D gene (5 bases). The specimen was whole blood, collected in connection with sensitization to the hapten diphenylcyclopropenone (DPC). The CDR3 reads CAISGAAPGIPYEQYF. The DNA of the CDR3 is TGTGCCATCAGTGGGGCCGCGCCGGGGATTCCCTACGAGCAGTACTTC.